Following are 5 T cell receptor beta chains from one sample sequenced in a study of identical twins. TCRdb reanalysed the 5' RACE reads using MiXCR and keeps one entry per CDR3 protein. The sample lists approximately 260,000 distinct CDR3 sequences, about 14% occurring once. Specimen: memory (CD45RO+) T cells sorted from blood. The receptors stem from a young woman in good health.

CDR3 DNA sequence: TGTGCCAGCAGTGAAGACAGGGAGTACTTC. Translated: CASSEDREYF. The chain carries TRBV6-1 and TRBJ2-7; the D gene is possibly TRBD1 (6 bases). CDR1 is MNHNS, CDR2 SASEGT, per germline. This CDR3 spans 10 amino acids. V lost 1 base and J 11 bases, leaving 6 bases between the germline ends.

In its sample, this clonotype was seen many times. The chain combines TRBV4-2 with TRBJ2-2, with TRBD2 matching 8 bases. This CDR3 is 17 amino acids long. Trimming at V came to 0 bases and at J to 7 bases, leaving 10 bases not matched to a gene. CDR1 is LGHNA and CDR2 is YNFKEQ in the germline V gene. The CDR3 DNA reads as TGTGCCAGCAGCCAAGAAGGACCGGGAGGGCCCCTCGGGGAGCTGTTTTTT. Protein product: CASSQEGPGGPLGELFF.

This clonotype was observed a handful of times. The chain uses TRBV3-1 and TRBJ2-1, with D perhaps matching TRBD2 (5 bases). V lost 4 bases and J lost 10, with 14 bases in between. The CDR3 totals 13 residues. In germline, CDR1 is LGHDT, CDR2 YNNKEL (reference sequence). The CDR3 coding sequence is TGTGCCAGCAGCCCCCAAGCGGTTGGAGAGCAGTTCTTC. Protein sequence: CASSPQAVGEQFF.

In this sample, this clonotype turned up a few times. The chain employs TRBV7-9 and TRBJ2-7; 8 bases agree with TRBD1. The V gene end was trimmed by 3 bases and the J gene end by 2 bases; junction bases not matched to a gene: 3. Germline CDR1 reads SEHNR; CDR2 reads FQNEAQ (reference sequence). This CDR3 contains 14 residues. CDR3 nucleotide sequence: TGTGCCAGCAGCTTCGGACAGGGCACCTACGAGCAGTACTTC. This codes for CASSFGQGTYEQYF. Based on the CDR3 plus reference TRBV7-9 and TRBJ2-7, the full variable domain is DTGVSQNPRHKITKRGQNVTFRCDPISEHNRLYWYRQTLGQGPEFLTYFQNEAQLEKSRLLSDRFSAERPKGSFSTLEIQRTEQGDSAMYLCASSFGQGTYEQYFGPGTRLTVT.

This clonotype occurred a few times. The V call is TRBV6-5, the J call TRBJ2-2, with TRBD1 identical over 9 bases. With V trimmed by 4 bases and J by 7 bases, 7 bases remained unmatched. In germline, CDR1 is MNHEY, CDR2 SVGAGI. The CDR3 length is 15 residues. The CDR3 protein is CASSSGTGRDGELFF. In DNA, the CDR3 is TGTGCCAGCAGTTCCGGGACAGGGCGTGACGGGGAGCTGTTTTTT.